This T cell receptor (beta chain) was sequenced in a study of T cells in Graves' hyperthyroidism and ophthalmopathy. Study conclusions and caveats: Through a model of 13 V-J features, ophthalmopathy was separated from stable hyperthyroidism.

This clonotype was counted only a few times. What it binds is unknown. Per the germline V gene, CDR1 is MGHRA and CDR2 is YSYEKL. Trimming took 1 base from V and 1 from J, leaving 11 bases between them. The CDR3 extends over 16 amino acids. RNA transcripts yielded amplified TCR beta CDR3 regions. HTBI primers were the set used in a first-round RT-PCR of the TCR CDR3. Each CDR3 protein gets one entry after TCRdb re-called the multiplex PCR reads with MiXCR. The sample records approximately 410,000 distinct CDR3 sequences, around 13% being singletons. The source of this sequence is a woman under 30 with Graves' hyperthyroidism. The rearrangement links TRBV4-1 to TRBJ1-3; no clear D. Source material: blood. CDR3 coding DNA: TGCGCCAGCAGCCAAGGGGGTTTCGTGTCTGGAAACACCATATATTTT. Translated, it gives CASSQGGFVSGNTIYF.